One sample yielded the 18 T cell receptor beta chains listed below, sequenced in a study of T-cell reconstitution after alpha-beta-depleted transplantation in children (dated by TCRdb to about 2016). The method was PCR. Sequencing used an Illumina HiSeq 2500. Molecular barcoding was employed in the preparation of TCR libraries, with unique molecular identifiers being used to normalize TCRbeta repertoire quantification. TCRdb handled the public reads itself, with Q25 trimming in fastp and clone calling in MiXCR, and kept productive beta chains. One record per CDR3 amino acid sequence lists the most common genes and DNA. The sample table shows about 980,000 distinct CDR3 sequences, and under 30% are seen once. The ten largest clones represent about 28% of the sample. The treatment or condition label for this specimen denotes: allogeneic hematopoietic cell transplantation with graft depleted of TCRalphabeta T cells and CD19 B cells.

Here the sequenced sample was PBMCs, mostly from graft donor cells, taken 360 days after TCRalphabeta/CD19-depleted stem cell transplant. All receptors come from a boy less than two years old who had a stem cell transplant for SCID, so the T cells may come from the graft donor.

This clonotype was seen a handful of times. V and J are TRBV5-1 and TRBJ1-2, with D perhaps TRBD1 (5 bases). The ends were cut back, 2 bases at V and 2 bases at J, with 10 bases in the middle. CDR3 length: 14 residues. Germline lookup yields CDR1 SGHRS and CDR2 YFSETQ. In DNA, the CDR3 is TGCGCCAGCAGCTTTATGGACAAGAACTATGGCTACACCTTC. Its translation: CASSFMDKNYGYTF. The full variable domain, completed using reference TRBV5-1 and TRBJ1-2, is KAGVTQTPRYLIKTRGQQVTLSCSPISGHRSVSWYQQTPGQGLQFLFEYFSETQRNKGNFPGRFSGRQFSNSRSEMNVSTLELGDSALYLCASSFMDKNYGYTFGSGTRLTVV.

V usage is TRBV5-1 and J usage is TRBJ1-3; D is unclear. Trimming removed 0 bases from V and 0 bases from J, with 16 bases in between. CDR1 SGHRS and CDR2 YFSETQ come from the germline V gene. The CDR3 has 18 residues. CDR3 bases: TGCGCCAGCAGCTTGGATCGTCAACTCAGCCTCTCTGGAAACACCATATATTTT. Protein product: CASSLDRQLSLSGNTIYF.

This clonotype was found a few times. J is TRBJ1-1 and V is TRBV20-1; no clear D. CDR3 length: 12 amino acids. The germline V gene encodes CDR1 DFQATT and CDR2 SNEGSKA (reference sequence). Trimming left V 0 bases short and J 13 bases short, with 15 bases between. CDR3 in amino acids: CSARDQRGKDFF. Written as DNA, the CDR3 is TGCAGTGCTAGAGATCAAAGAGGGAAGGATTTCTTT.

This clonotype was detected many times. V and J are TRBV20-1 and TRBJ2-3, with a tentative D call TRBD1 (6 bases). Germline V gene data show CDR1 as DFQATT and CDR2 as SNEGSKA (reference sequence). V was shortened by 2 bases and J by 5 bases, with 17 bases between the two germline ends. This CDR3 has 15 residues. CDR3 residues: CSARLPTGPLDTQYF. The CDR3 nucleotides read TGCAGTGCTAGACTCCCGACAGGCCCCCTAGATACGCAGTATTTT.

There are a few counts of this clonotype. This chain joins TRBV5-1 and TRBJ2-3; TRBD2 is a possible D gene (5 bases). Germline-derived CDR1 and CDR2 are SGHRS and YFSETQ. The CDR3 totals 13 residues. Between the trimmed V and J ends, which lost 7 bases and 0 bases, there was a span of 9 bases. The CDR3 sequence: CASRDLSTDTQYF. The CDR3 DNA reads TGCGCCAGCCGGGATCTGAGCACAGATACGCAGTATTTT.

In this sample, this clonotype turned up a few times. The chain is built from TRBV4-3 and TRBJ2-7; D may be TRBD1 (6 bases). The germline V gene encodes CDR1 LGHNA and CDR2 YSLEER. Trimming shortened V by 2 bases and J by 1 base, and 18 bases separated the two germline ends. CDR3 length equals 17 residues. For the CDR3, the DNA is TGCGCCAGCAGCCAACCGACGGCCGGGACAAGATCCTACGAGCAGTACTTC. Translation: CASSQPTAGTRSYEQYF.

The genes are TRBV15 and TRBJ2-7; a weak D match, TRBD1 (5 bases). There are 15 residues in the CDR3. CDR1 and CDR2 (germline): LNHNV, YYDKDF (reference sequence). The V and J ends lost 1 base and 2 bases respectively, with 12 bases between them. This chain's CDR3 is CATSRGVDSAYEQYF. The CDR3 DNA reads as TGTGCCACCAGCAGAGGGGTCGACAGTGCCTACGAGCAGTACTTC.

This clonotype was detected ten times or more. The V call is TRBV5-1, the J call TRBJ1-3; 7 bases fit TRBD1. The CDR3 is made up of 14 amino acids. Trimming at V came to 5 bases and at J to 2 bases, leaving 4 bases not matched to a gene. Germline CDR1 SGHRS, CDR2 YFSETQ. The CDR3 sequence is CASRRQGTGNTIYF. The CDR3 nucleotides are TGCGCCAGCAGACGACAGGGCACTGGAAACACCATATATTTT.

V is TRBV6-1 and J is TRBJ1-4; 7 nucleotides match TRBD1. Germline CDR1 reads MNHNS; CDR2 reads SASEGT. V trimming: 4 bases; J trimming: 6 bases; junction bases outside the gene matches: 5. This CDR3 has 14 amino acids. CDR3 sequence reads: CASSATGRDEKLFF. The CDR3 nucleotides read TGTGCCAGCAGTGCGACAGGGAGAGATGAAAAACTGTTTTTT.

In this sample, this clonotype turned up a few times. V and J are TRBV12-3 or TRBV12-4 and TRBJ2-6, with D maybe TRBD1 (6 bases). The CDR3 length is 15 residues. V lost 5 bases and J 2 bases, leaving 10 bases between the germline ends. CDR3 sequence reads: CASSPGDAGANVLTF. The CDR3 coding sequence is TGTGCCAGCAGTCCAGGGGACGCTGGGGCCAACGTCCTGACTTTC.

This clonotype has only a few counts. V gene TRBV5-1 combines with J gene TRBJ2-6; D unclear. Trimming removed 2 bases from V and 3 bases from J, with 15 bases in between. There are 17 residues in the CDR3. Germline assignment: CDR1 SGHRS and CDR2 YFSETQ. The CDR3 reads CASSFGFQPFGANVLTF. The CDR3 DNA reads as TGCGCCAGCAGCTTTGGATTCCAGCCGTTTGGGGCCAACGTCCTGACTTTC.

V and J are TRBV12-3 or TRBV12-4 and TRBJ2-2; the D gene is possibly TRBD1 (5 bases). This CDR3 is built from 15 residues. V lost 9 bases and J lost 0, with 14 bases in between. CDR3 residues: CASPRGPANTGELFF. The CDR3 region has the DNA TGTGCCAGTCCTAGGGGTCCCGCGAACACCGGGGAGCTGTTTTTT.

The chain joins TRBV24-1 to TRBJ2-7; no clear D gene. V lost 0 bases and J 5 bases, leaving 7 bases between the germline ends. Per the germline V gene, CDR1 is KGHDR and CDR2 is SFDVKD. This CDR3 comprises 13 residues. The CDR3 spells CATSDLQDHEQYF. Here the CDR3 DNA reads TGTGCCACCAGTGATTTGCAGGATCACGAGCAGTACTTC.

The CDR3 DNA follows: TGTGCCAGCAGCCCCACCTCTAGCGGGGGGGAGCAGTTCTTC. Translating gives CASSPTSSGGEQFF. The chain is built from TRBV7-3 and TRBJ2-1; 11 bases fit TRBD2. V was pared by 5 bases and J by 10 bases, with 7 bases of the junction left unmatched. Germline-derived CDR1 and CDR2 are SGHTA and FQGTGA. This CDR3 is built from 14 residues.

This clonotype has a handful of counts. V and J are TRBV20-1 and TRBJ2-4; 7 bases match TRBD1. Germline CDR1 DFQATT, CDR2 SNEGSKA (reference sequence). The V gene end was trimmed by 5 bases and the J gene end by 4 bases; junction bases not matched to a gene: 8. This CDR3 comprises 14 residues. CDR3 nucleotide sequence: TGCAGTGCTGATCCGGACAGGCCTAAAAACATTCAGTACTTC. Encoded protein: CSADPDRPKNIQYF.

This clonotype has just a few counts. V is TRBV6-5 and J is TRBJ1-2, with a tentative D call TRBD1 (5 bases). CDR3 length: 12 residues. Trimming pared 8 bases from V and 8 bases from J, leaving 15 bases between. The germline CDR1 and CDR2 sequences are MNHEY and SVGAGI. Here the CDR3 DNA reads TGTGCCAGCGCTAACATCGGGGGGGGCTACACCTTC. This codes for CASANIGGGYTF.

Many counts were recorded for this clonotype. The chain carries TRBV6-1 and TRBJ2-7; the D gene is possibly TRBD1 (5 bases). Germline CDR1 and CDR2: MNHNS and SASEGT. V lost 1 base to trimming and J lost 0 bases, with 7 bases between them. CDR3 size: 14 residues. The DNA of the CDR3 is TGTGCCAGCAGTGAAGGGGGCAGCTCCTACGAGCAGTACTTC. Residues: CASSEGGSSYEQYF.

The V call is TRBV4-1, the J call TRBJ2-6; 9 bases match TRBD2. Germline V gives CDR1 MGHRA, CDR2 YSYEKL. The ends lost 0 bases at V and 0 bases at J; junction bases unmatched: 6. This CDR3 has 19 amino acids. The CDR3 DNA follows: TGCGCCAGCAGCCAAGAATCTCTAGCGGGATACTCTGGGGCCAACGTCCTGACTTTC. This gives the protein CASSQESLAGYSGANVLTF.